This TCR beta chain is from a study of cytomegalovirus exposure and HLA in healthy donors. Germline loops: CDR1 GTSNPN, CDR2 SVGIG (reference sequence). The CDR3 length is 12 residues. 60 Vbeta and 13 Jbeta primers were used in PCR. Profiled with immunoSEQ multiplex PCR; TCRdb holds only in-frame clones, not every one. Here the sample table reports 150,000 to 200,000 clones. About this clone: What it binds is unknown.

The study's findings and limits: After further analysis at a later stage, 16,951 TCR beta sequences were associated with HLA alleles at 0.05 false discovery rate. Certain sequence variants were highly shared and formed a cluster, and this cluster was likely a sequencing artifact.

Donors were nominally healthy when sampled, though unrecorded immune exposures were likely. V is TRBV30 and J is TRBJ2-5; tentative D call: TRBD2 (5 bases). The DNA end lines up better with TRBJ2-7; the J call may be wrong. The sequence came from a woman younger than 35 in good health and CMV-seropositive. Sequenced input: PBMCs. The CDR3 nucleotides read TGTGCCTGGGGGAGACTTTCCGACGAGCAGTACTTC. Translating gives CAWGRLSDEQYF.